This is a list of T cell receptor beta chains from one sample in a study of cytomegalovirus exposure and HLA in healthy donors. TCRdb's table, derived via immunoSEQ multiplex PCR, lists solely in-frame clones and lacks some. The sample lists 200,000 or so clones, 70% to 80% occurring once. The sequenced material came from PBMCs. Receptors were obtained from a male donor in good health and CMV-seropositive. Both conserved end residues are part of each CDR3. A D gene is named only where the DNA matches it firmly. The size entry is marked missing in some rows and otherwise reads once, few, many or a size class.

d_call,v_call,j_call,clone_size,cdr3_length,cdr3_nt,cdr3_aa
TRBD2,TRBV7-2,TRBJ2-1,.,17,TGTGCCAGCAGCTGGGGGGTGATGGGGACTATTGGGTATGAGCAGTTCTTC,CASSWGVMGTIGYEQFF
.,TRBV11-2,TRBJ1-1,.,13,TGTGCCAGCAGCTTAGCCCGGGGCACTGAAGCTTTCTTT,CASSLARGTEAFF
TRBD1,TRBV6-5,TRBJ1-2,few,13,TGTGCCAGCAGTTATCGACAGGGGTATGGCTACACCTTC,CASSYRQGYGYTF
TRBD2,TRBV19,TRBJ2-1,.,17,TGTGCCAGTAACCCTAGGACTAGCGGGAGTGGATACAATGAGCAGTTCTTC,CASNPRTSGSGYNEQFF
TRBD2,TRBV11-3,TRBJ2-1,.,15,TGTGCCAGCAGCTTAGGAGCGGGAGGAGATAATGAGCAGTTCTTC,CASSLGAGGDNEQFF
TRBD1,TRBV9,TRBJ2-7,.,16,TGTGCCAGCAGCGCGGACCTTCGACAGGGGGCTTACGAGCAGTACTTC,CASSADLRQGAYEQYF
.,TRBV27,TRBJ1-5,.,15,TGTGCCAGCGGGACTCTCGGGACGACCAATCAGCCCCAGCATTTT,CASGTLGTTNQPQHF
.,TRBV5-4,TRBJ1-1,.,15,TGTGCCAGCAGCCGTGCTACCGGGACACCGTATCTCGCTTTCTTT,CASSRATGTPYLAFF
.,TRBV5-8,TRBJ2-6,.,15,TGTGCCAGCAGCTTGGGGCTCTCTGGGGCCAACGTCCTGACTTTC,CASSLGLSGANVLTF
TRBD1,TRBV7-2,TRBJ2-4,.,14,TGTGCCAGCAGCTTGGGACAGACAAAAAACATTCAGTACTTC,CASSLGQTKNIQYF
TRBD2,TRBV7-9,TRBJ2-2,once,15,TGTGCCAGCAGCTTTAGCGGGCCGAACACCGGGGAGCTGTTTTTT,CASSFSGPNTGELFF
.,TRBV7-9,TRBJ1-4,.,14,TGTGCCAGCAGCTTCCCGGAGCTCGGAGAAAAACTGTTTTTT,CASSFPELGEKLFF
TRBD2,TRBV7-6,TRBJ2-2,.,16,TGTGCCAGCAGTATTAGCGGGGGCTTGAACACCGGGGAGCTGTTTTTT,CASSISGGLNTGELFF
.,TRBV6-5,TRBJ1-1,.,14,TGTGCCAGCAGTTATTCCGGACTCCGCACTGAAGCTTTCTTT,CASSYSGLRTEAFF
.,TRBV2,TRBJ2-7,.,15,TGTGCCAGCAGTGACGAGGACAGTCTCTCCTACGAGCAGTACTTC,CASSDEDSLSYEQYF
TRBD1,TRBV19,TRBJ1-5,.,15,TGTGCCAGTAGTTGGGACAGAAATAGCAATCAGCCCCAGCATTTT,CASSWDRNSNQPQHF
.,TRBV7-2,TRBJ2-7,once,12,TGTGCCAGCAGCTCGTATGCCTACGAGCAGTACTTC,CASSSYAYEQYF
.,TRBV4-2,TRBJ2-7,.,16,TGTGCCAGCAGCCAAGCTCAGCTAGCCAGCCCCTACGAGCAGTACTTC,CASSQAQLASPYEQYF
.,TRBV5-4,TRBJ2-3,.,12,TGTGCCAGCAGCTTACCCAGAGATACGCAGTATTTT,CASSLPRDTQYF
TRBD2,TRBV5-1,TRBJ2-2,.,15,TGCGCCAGCAGCTTGAGACTAGCTGTCACCGGGGAGCTGTTTTTT,CASSLRLAVTGELFF
.,TRBV19,TRBJ1-1,.,15,TGTGCCAGTAAGACTTTGGACAGCCCGAACACTGAAGCTTTCTTT,CASKTLDSPNTEAFF
.,TRBV7-2,TRBJ1-5,few,13,TGTGCCAGCAGCCTGGACAGCCATCAGCCCCAGCATTTT,CASSLDSHQPQHF
.,TRBV29-1,TRBJ2-1,.,13,TGCAGCGTTTCCTCCAGTCTGGACAATGAGCAGTTCTTC,CSVSSSLDNEQFF
TRBD2,TRBV5-6,TRBJ2-7,.,14,TGTGCCAGCAGCTTGGGCGGGGGGTTAGAGACCCGGTACTTC,CASSLGGGLETRYF
TRBD2,TRBV7-2,TRBJ2-2,.,14,TGTGCCAGCAGCTTAGCGCGGGGGGCCGGGGAGCTGTTTTTT,CASSLARGAGELFF
.,TRBV15,TRBJ1-2,.,13,TGTGCCACCAGCAGAGATCCCCAGTATGGCTACACCTTC,CATSRDPQYGYTF
.,TRBV7-9,TRBJ2-5,.,13,TGTGCCAGCAGCGCTGGACTTCTGGAGACCCAGTACTTC,CASSAGLLETQYF
.,TRBV7-2,TRBJ2-7,once,12,TGTGCCAGCAGCTGGAGTGGCTACGAGCAGTACTTC,CASSWSGYEQYF
TRBD1,TRBV6-5,TRBJ1-5,.,13,TGTGCCAGCAGTAGACAGGGGAATCAGCCCCAGCATTTT,CASSRQGNQPQHF
.,TRBV4-1,TRBJ1-6,.,16,TGCGCCAGCAGCCAATTCGACTCCGGCAAGACTTCACCCCTCCACTTT,CASSQFDSGKTSPLHF
.,TRBV25-1,TRBJ1-1,once,15,TGTGCCAGCACTCGACCCCCACAGGTAACCACTGAAGCTTTCTTT,CASTRPPQVTTEAFF
.,TRBV4-3,TRBJ2-7,.,15,TGCGCCAGCAGCCAAGATTACGGGGGCTCCTACGAGCAGTACTTC,CASSQDYGGSYEQYF
TRBD2,TRBV2,TRBJ2-7,.,15,TGTGCCAGCACACACGGGGGGGGGCCGGCCTACGAGCAGTACTTC,CASTHGGGPAYEQYF
TRBD1,TRBV15,TRBJ1-4,.,20,TGTGCCACCAGCAGAGATCAGGGACAGGTCCGGGGTCGGGGTAATGAAAAACTGTTTTTT,CATSRDQGQVRGRGNEKLFF
TRBD2,TRBV2,TRBJ2-3,.,15,TGTGCCAGCAGGGATCGACGGGGGGTCACAGATACGCAGTATTTT,CASRDRRGVTDTQYF
TRBD1,TRBV7-2,TRBJ2-2,few,16,TGTGCCAGCAGCGGCCGGGACAGAGGTTTTTACGGGGAGCTGTTTTTT,CASSGRDRGFYGELFF
TRBD1,TRBV7-2,TRBJ2-5,once,13,TGTGCCAGCGAACAGGGGATATCAGAGACCCAGTACTTC,CASEQGISETQYF
.,TRBV2,TRBJ1-5,.,13,TGTGCCAGCAACCGGAACGGGAATCAGCCCCAGCATTTT,CASNRNGNQPQHF
TRBD2,TRBV6-1,TRBJ2-7,.,14,TGTGCCAGCAGGGGGCGAGCGGGAGCGGGCGAGCAGTACTTC,CASRGRAGAGEQYF
TRBD1,TRBV11-2,TRBJ2-7,.,19,TGTGCCAGCAGCTTAGACTATTACCGAATTGGGACAGGGGACTACGAGCAGTACTTC,CASSLDYYRIGTGDYEQYF
TRBD1,TRBV5-4,TRBJ2-1,.,15,TGTGCCAGCAGCTTGGACAGGGGGCGATACAATGAGCAGTTCTTC,CASSLDRGRYNEQFF
.,TRBV7-2,TRBJ2-1,.,11,TGTGCCAGCAGCTCTAGTGTTGAGCAGTTCTTC,CASSSSVEQFF
.,TRBV5-1,TRBJ1-5,.,15,TGCGCCAGCAGCCCGGAAGGACAGCCAAATCAGCCCCAGCATTTT,CASSPEGQPNQPQHF
.,TRBV5-6,TRBJ1-3,.,14,TGTGCCAGCAGCTTTTACAGCTCTGGAAACACCATATATTTT,CASSFYSSGNTIYF
.,TRBV7-2,TRBJ1-1,.,13,TGTGCCAGCAGCTTAAACAGGAACACTGAAGCTTTCTTT,CASSLNRNTEAFF
TRBD1,TRBV4-3,TRBJ2-3,.,16,TGCGCCAGCAGCCATATGTCCGGGACAGGGTCAGATACGCAGTATTTT,CASSHMSGTGSDTQYF
TRBD2,TRBV2,TRBJ2-7,once,15,TGTGCCAGCAGTTCGGCTAGCGGAACTATCTACGAGCAGTACTTC,CASSSASGTIYEQYF
TRBD2,TRBV9,TRBJ2-3,.,16,TGTGCCAGCAGCGCCTCGGGGGGGCCGGGTGCAGATACGCAGTATTTT,CASSASGGPGADTQYF
.,TRBV7-2,TRBJ1-1,few,14,TGTGCCAGCAGCTTGGGGCAGAGGAACACTGAAGCTTTCTTT,CASSLGQRNTEAFF
TRBD2,TRBV29-1,TRBJ2-7,.,13,TGCAGCGCTTTGGGGGGGGGTTCCTACGAGCAGTACTTC,CSALGGGSYEQYF
.,TRBV27,TRBJ1-2,.,17,TGTGCCAGCAGTTTATCGGGCGGGGGGCGAGTGAACTATGGCTACACCTTC,CASSLSGGGRVNYGYTF